A selection of T cell receptor beta chains follows, all from one sample in a study of T cells expressing NK-cell markers. TCRdb re-called the 5' RACE reads and catalogs CDR3 proteins one per entry, DNA excluded. The sample data list roughly 390,000 distinct CDR3 sequences. The specimen sequenced was blood T cells: a sorted CD56 or NKG2C T cell subset, CD4+ or CD8+ T cells, or bulk PBMC T cells (not recorded which). Every receptor here comes from a man aged 18 to 69 in good health. Each CDR3 is given with its conserved first and last residue.

v_gene: TRBV6-1; j_gene: TRBJ2-3; CDR3aa: CASKDRFSTDTQYF
v_gene: TRBV11-1; j_gene: TRBJ2-1; CDR3aa: CASRRGVRASYNEQFF
v_gene: TRBV6-7; j_gene: TRBJ1-2; CDR3aa: CASSLDRVANYGYTF
v_gene: TRBV12-2; j_gene: TRBJ2-3; CDR3aa: CASRLWNRGTGLQDTQYF
v_gene: TRBV12-3/TRBV12-4; j_gene: TRBJ1-1; CDR3aa: CASIGLGDKAFF
v_gene: TRBV24-1; j_gene: TRBJ2-5; CDR3aa: CATQYDRATVQETQYF
v_gene: TRBV20-1; j_gene: TRBJ2-7; CDR3aa: CGSSRGAAYEQYF
v_gene: TRBV3-1; j_gene: TRBJ2-5; CDR3aa: CASSRDGAMAQYF
v_gene: TRBV27; j_gene: TRBJ1-1; CDR3aa: CASSNDRGRLNTEAFF
v_gene: TRBV12-3/TRBV12-4; j_gene: TRBJ2-2; CDR3aa: CASQLTYTGELFF
v_gene: TRBV5-5; j_gene: TRBJ2-7; CDR3aa: CASSLIGQVNEQYF
v_gene: TRBV7-8; j_gene: TRBJ2-1; CDR3aa: CASSSRPGGNSYNEQFF
v_gene: TRBV2; j_gene: TRBJ1-1; CDR3aa: CASIPKRGGRTEAFF
v_gene: TRBV6-1; j_gene: TRBJ2-1; CDR3aa: CASSEALRAGGLNEQFF
v_gene: TRBV11-3; j_gene: TRBJ2-7; CDR3aa: CASSLGRDFEPDEQYF
v_gene: TRBV6-5; j_gene: TRBJ2-2; CDR3aa: CASSFRPGRAGELFF
v_gene: TRBV7-2; j_gene: TRBJ2-3; CDR3aa: CASSSNPSGTQYF
v_gene: TRBV27; j_gene: TRBJ2-7; CDR3aa: CASSLFRGNTYEQYF
v_gene: TRBV5-1; j_gene: TRBJ2-7; CDR3aa: CASSVHRDTVYEQYF
v_gene: TRBV6-1; j_gene: TRBJ2-1; CDR3aa: CASSEERARGNEQFF
v_gene: TRBV28; j_gene: TRBJ2-3; CDR3aa: CASSSPGGASDRTDTQYF
v_gene: TRBV6-5; j_gene: TRBJ2-7; CDR3aa: CASSRYPVRVISSYEQYF
v_gene: TRBV2; j_gene: TRBJ1-5; CDR3aa: CASTREWSNQPQHF
v_gene: TRBV7-3; j_gene: TRBJ2-2; CDR3aa: CASSWGQGGTGELFF
v_gene: TRBV5-6; j_gene: TRBJ2-4; CDR3aa: CASSLEYGIAKNIQYF
v_gene: TRBV28; j_gene: TRBJ2-3; CDR3aa: CACRRGGNTDTQYF
v_gene: TRBV7-9; j_gene: TRBJ2-6; CDR3aa: CASSSNRDAGANVLTF
v_gene: TRBV20-1; j_gene: TRBJ2-5; CDR3aa: CSATKPTTSGSGRETQYF
v_gene: TRBV28; j_gene: TRBJ1-1; CDR3aa: CASSLVGDGTEAFF
v_gene: TRBV6-1; j_gene: TRBJ2-2; CDR3aa: CASRRQGYGTGELFF
v_gene: TRBV4-1; j_gene: TRBJ1-5; CDR3aa: CASSQDVAGNQPQHF
v_gene: TRBV6-2/TRBV6-3; j_gene: TRBJ2-6; CDR3aa: CASRSFQGRSGANVLTF
v_gene: TRBV4-1; j_gene: TRBJ1-6; CDR3aa: CASSQESTPLHF
v_gene: TRBV6-5; j_gene: TRBJ2-5; CDR3aa: CASRLDRGSPGTQYF
v_gene: TRBV28; j_gene: TRBJ1-2; CDR3aa: CASSPTVQGLGAGYTF
v_gene: TRBV19; j_gene: TRBJ2-1; CDR3aa: CASSTQVFNEQFF
v_gene: TRBV29-1; j_gene: TRBJ1-2; CDR3aa: CSSGGGNYGYTF
v_gene: TRBV20-1; j_gene: TRBJ2-7; CDR3aa: CSARGLAGVNSYEQYF
v_gene: TRBV6-6; j_gene: TRBJ2-7; CDR3aa: CASSLRVYEQYF
v_gene: TRBV12-3/TRBV12-4; j_gene: TRBJ2-7; CDR3aa: CASSLVYTSGTYEQYF
v_gene: TRBV12-3/TRBV12-4; j_gene: TRBJ2-2; CDR3aa: CASSFQARATGELFF
v_gene: TRBV27; j_gene: TRBJ1-2; CDR3aa: CASSLRTGSVIYGYTF
v_gene: TRBV27; j_gene: TRBJ1-4; CDR3aa: CASRGTGGEKLFF
v_gene: TRBV2; j_gene: TRBJ1-3; CDR3aa: CASIRAGLGSGNTIYF
v_gene: TRBV19; j_gene: TRBJ1-2; CDR3aa: CASTDRGKPANYGYTF
v_gene: TRBV20-1; j_gene: TRBJ2-7; CDR3aa: CSATRQRARYEQYF